This T cell receptor (beta chain) was found in a study of blood T cell repertoires in COVID-19 (TCRdb year 2020). With respect to the entire study: The collaborator samples originated in the United States, Italy and Spain and spanned the acute and convalescent phases of COVID-19. The dataset comprised deeply sampled blood TCRbeta repertoires from subjects exposed to, actively infected with, or recovered from COVID-19. Samples came from the ongoing ImmuneRACE study (first 160 participants) plus 1,254 subjects from 6 global collaborators. The material from the prospective study consisted of cDNA or gDNA derived from T cells, B-cell-depleted T cells, or PBMCs. Nearly every sample came with metadata listing a de-identified subject ID, COVID-19 status, age in years and sex. The repertoires were made available in a free public database intended to serve as a resource for research on the immune response to SARS-CoV-2. HLA class I and class II types, where available, came from metadata supplied by the sample provider rather than from assay-based typing. Study-level results and caveats: The quantity of clinical and demographic metadata differed by source and by participant and was supplied without curation.

About this clone itself: The target of this receptor is not known. Per-base quality was not reported, and no clone a single base away is much larger than it.

TCRbeta CDR3 regions were amplified from genomic DNA by means of the immunoSEQ Assay, a bias-controlled multiplex PCR. The original methods were these. The number of nucleated cells in each sample was estimated by amplification of reference gene primers within the assay. Sequence reads were collapsed and filtered to measure the absolute abundance of every unique TCRbeta CDR3 rearrangement. For each sample, productive Simpson clonality was calculated as the square root of Simpson's diversity index across productive rearrangements. The table comes from immuneACCESS by way of TCRdb, which keeps in-frame sequences with V and J called. Part of the clones is missing from these tables; in studies checked, under half for an unresolved V gene and the rest for unknown reasons. V and J calls and clone size are given by that table; D and trimming were obtained from the DNA. The sample table lists fewer than 500,000 clones, approximately 90% of them with a count of one. The ten largest clones represent roughly 1.1% of the sample.

Participants in the prospective study were aged roughly 18 to 89 years, lived in some 24 United States geographic areas, and enrolled through a virtual design. Cohort assignment in the prospective study relied on participant-reported clinical history from a screening survey and a study questionnaire. ImmuneRACE Cohort 3 recovered participants were defined by two consecutive negative NP/OP PCR tests, healthcare professional clearance, or symptom resolution. Mobile phlebotomists in the prospective study collected whole blood, serum and a nasopharyngeal or oropharyngeal swab from every participant. Participants in the prospective study had the option to provide additional blood draws and questionnaires over a roughly 2-month period. Before DNA extraction, blood samples from the prospective study were shipped at room temperature or frozen. Sequenced: PBMCs or T cells enriched from blood (not recorded which). The sequence was collected from a man aged 25-45 years who had recovered from COVID-19.

The sequenced DNA is TGTGCCAGTGCGGGGGCGGCGGGGATTTGGAATGAGCAGTTCTTC. Its translation is CASAGAAGIWNEQFF. This chain joins TRBV19 to TRBJ2-1; the D region possibly corresponds to TRBD2 (7 bases align). Trimming removed 8 bases from V and 7 bases from J, leaving 21 bases between the germline ends. The CDR3 holds 15 amino acids from the cysteine to the phenylalanine. Left in the record is the CDR3 DNA by itself, 45 bases read in frame from the first base. Taken from the germline V gene (reference sequence), the CDR1 and CDR2 loops are LNHDA and SQIVND.